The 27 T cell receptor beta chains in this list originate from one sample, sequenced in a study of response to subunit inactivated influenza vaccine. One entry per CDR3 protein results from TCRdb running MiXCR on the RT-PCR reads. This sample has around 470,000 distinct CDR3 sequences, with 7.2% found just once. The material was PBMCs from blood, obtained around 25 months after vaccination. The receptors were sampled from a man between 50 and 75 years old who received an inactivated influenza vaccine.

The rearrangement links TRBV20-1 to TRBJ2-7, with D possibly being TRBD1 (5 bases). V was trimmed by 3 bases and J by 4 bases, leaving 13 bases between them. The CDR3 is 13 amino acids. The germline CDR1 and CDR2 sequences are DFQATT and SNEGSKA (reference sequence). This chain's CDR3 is CSARTATQYEQYF. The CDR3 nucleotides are TGCAGTGCTAGGACAGCGACTCAATACGAGCAGTACTTC.

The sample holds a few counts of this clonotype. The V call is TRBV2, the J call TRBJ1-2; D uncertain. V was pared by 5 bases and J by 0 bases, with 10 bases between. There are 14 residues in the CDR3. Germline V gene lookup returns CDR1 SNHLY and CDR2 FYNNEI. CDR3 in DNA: TGTGCCAGCAGTTGGTCAGAAGCTAACTATGGCTACACCTTC. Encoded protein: CASSWSEANYGYTF.

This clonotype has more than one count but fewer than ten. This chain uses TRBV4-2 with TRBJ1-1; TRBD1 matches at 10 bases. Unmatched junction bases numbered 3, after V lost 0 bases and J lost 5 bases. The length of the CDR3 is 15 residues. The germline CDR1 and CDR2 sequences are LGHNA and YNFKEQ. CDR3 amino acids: CASSQETGGGTEAFF. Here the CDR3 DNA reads TGTGCCAGCAGCCAAGAGACAGGGGGCGGAACTGAAGCTTTCTTT.

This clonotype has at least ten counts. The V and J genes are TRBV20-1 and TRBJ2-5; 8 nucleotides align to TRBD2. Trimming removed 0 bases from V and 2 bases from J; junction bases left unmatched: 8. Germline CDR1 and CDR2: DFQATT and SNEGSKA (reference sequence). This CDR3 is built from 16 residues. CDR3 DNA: TGCAGTGCTAGAGATCTGGCGGGGGGATATCAAGAGACCCAGTACTTC. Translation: CSARDLAGGYQETQYF.

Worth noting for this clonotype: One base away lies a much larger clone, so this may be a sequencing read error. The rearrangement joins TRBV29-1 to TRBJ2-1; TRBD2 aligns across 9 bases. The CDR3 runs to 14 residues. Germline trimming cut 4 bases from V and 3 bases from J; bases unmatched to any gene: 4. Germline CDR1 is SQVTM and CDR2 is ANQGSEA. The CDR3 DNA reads TGCAGCGTTGTAGCGGGGGAAAACTACAATGAGCAGTTCTTC. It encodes CSVVAGENYNEQFF.

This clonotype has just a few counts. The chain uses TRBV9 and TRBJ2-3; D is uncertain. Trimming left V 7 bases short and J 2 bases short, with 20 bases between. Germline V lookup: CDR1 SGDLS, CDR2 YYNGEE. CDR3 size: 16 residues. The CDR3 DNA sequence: TGTGCCAGCTCACGAGGCCCTAACCCAACCACAGATACGCAGTATTTT. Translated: CASSRGPNPTTDTQYF.

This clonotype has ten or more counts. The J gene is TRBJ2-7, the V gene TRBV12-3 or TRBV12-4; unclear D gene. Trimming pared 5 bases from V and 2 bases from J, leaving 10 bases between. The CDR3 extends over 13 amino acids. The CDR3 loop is CASSPPRPYEQYF. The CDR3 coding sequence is TGTGCCAGCAGTCCCCCCCGGCCCTACGAGCAGTACTTC.

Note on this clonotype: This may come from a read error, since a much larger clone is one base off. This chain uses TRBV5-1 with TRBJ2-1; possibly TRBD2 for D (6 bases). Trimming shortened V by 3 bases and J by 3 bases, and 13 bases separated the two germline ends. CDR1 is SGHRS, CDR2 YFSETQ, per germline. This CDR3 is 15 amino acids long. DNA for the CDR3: TGCGCCAGCAGCTCCGTTGTGGGGGGCTACAATGAGCAGTTCTTC. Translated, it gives CASSSVVGGYNEQFF.

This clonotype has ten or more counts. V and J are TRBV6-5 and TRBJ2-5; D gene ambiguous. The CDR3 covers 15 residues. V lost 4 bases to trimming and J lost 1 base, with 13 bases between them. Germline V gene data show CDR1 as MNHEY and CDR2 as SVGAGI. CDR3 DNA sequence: TGTGCCAGCAGTTCCCTCAACGGCGTCCAAGAGACCCAGTACTTC. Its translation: CASSSLNGVQETQYF.

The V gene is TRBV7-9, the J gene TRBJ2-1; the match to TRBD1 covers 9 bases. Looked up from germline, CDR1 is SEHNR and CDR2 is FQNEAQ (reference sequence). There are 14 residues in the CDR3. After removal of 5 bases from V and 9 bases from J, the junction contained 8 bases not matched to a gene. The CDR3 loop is CASSIGQGKGEQFF. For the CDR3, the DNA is TGTGCCAGCAGCATCGGACAGGGGAAGGGTGAGCAGTTCTTC. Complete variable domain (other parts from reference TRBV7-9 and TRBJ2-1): DTGVSQNPRHKITKRGQNVTFRCDPISEHNRLYWYRQTLGQGPEFLTYFQNEAQLEKSRLLSDRFSAERPKGSFSTLEIQRTEQGDSAMYLCASSIGQGKGEQFFGPGTRLTVL.

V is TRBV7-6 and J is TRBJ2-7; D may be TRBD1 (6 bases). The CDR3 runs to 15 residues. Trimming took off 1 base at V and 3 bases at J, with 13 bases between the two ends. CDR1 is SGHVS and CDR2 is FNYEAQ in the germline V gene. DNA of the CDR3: TGTGCCAGCAGCTTAGGGGGGCAGTGGGACTACGAGCAGTACTTC. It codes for CASSLGGQWDYEQYF.

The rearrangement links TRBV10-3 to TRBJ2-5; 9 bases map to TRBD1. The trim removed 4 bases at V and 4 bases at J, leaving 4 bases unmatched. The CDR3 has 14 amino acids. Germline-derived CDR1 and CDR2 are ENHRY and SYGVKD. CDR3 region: CAISGGQGPETQYF. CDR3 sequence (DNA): TGTGCCATCAGTGGGGGACAGGGCCCAGAGACCCAGTACTTC.

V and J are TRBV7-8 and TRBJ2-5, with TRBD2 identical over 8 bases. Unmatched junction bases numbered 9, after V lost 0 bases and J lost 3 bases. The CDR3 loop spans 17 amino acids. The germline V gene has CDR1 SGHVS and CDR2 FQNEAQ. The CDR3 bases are TGTGCCAGCAGCTTAGCAGGGACTAGTGGGGGAGAAGAGACCCAGTACTTC. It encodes CASSLAGTSGGEETQYF.

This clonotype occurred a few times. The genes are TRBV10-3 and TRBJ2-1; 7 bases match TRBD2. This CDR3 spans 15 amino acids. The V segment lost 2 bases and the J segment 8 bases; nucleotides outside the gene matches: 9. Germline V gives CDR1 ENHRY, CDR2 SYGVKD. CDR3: CAISETGGSFHEQFF. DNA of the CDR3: TGTGCCATCAGTGAGACAGGCGGGAGTTTCCATGAGCAGTTCTTC.

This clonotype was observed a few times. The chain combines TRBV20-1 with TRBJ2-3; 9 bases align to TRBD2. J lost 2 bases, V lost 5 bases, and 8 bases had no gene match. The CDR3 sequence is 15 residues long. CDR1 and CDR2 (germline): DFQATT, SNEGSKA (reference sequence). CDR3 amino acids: CSAHGLAGITDTQYF. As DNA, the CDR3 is TGCAGTGCTCACGGGCTAGCGGGAATCACAGATACGCAGTATTTT.

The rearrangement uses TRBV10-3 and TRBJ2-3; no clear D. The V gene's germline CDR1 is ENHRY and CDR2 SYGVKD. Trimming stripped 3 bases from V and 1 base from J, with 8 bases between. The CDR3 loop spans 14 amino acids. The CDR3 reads CAISDFLGTDTQYF. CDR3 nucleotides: TGTGCCATCAGTGACTTCCTCGGCACAGATACGCAGTATTTT.

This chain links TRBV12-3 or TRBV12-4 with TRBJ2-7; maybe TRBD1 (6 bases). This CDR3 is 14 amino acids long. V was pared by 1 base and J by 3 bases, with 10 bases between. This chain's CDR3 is CASSLGLDSYEQYF. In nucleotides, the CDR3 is TGTGCCAGCAGTTTAGGTCTGGACAGCTACGAGCAGTACTTC.

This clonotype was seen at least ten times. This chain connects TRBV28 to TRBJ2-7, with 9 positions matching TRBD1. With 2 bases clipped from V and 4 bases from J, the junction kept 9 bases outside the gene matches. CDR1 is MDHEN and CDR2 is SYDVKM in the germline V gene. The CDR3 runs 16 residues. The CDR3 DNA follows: TGTGCCAGCAGTTTAAGGACAGGGGAGGTCCTTTACGAGCAGTACTTC. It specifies CASSLRTGEVLYEQYF. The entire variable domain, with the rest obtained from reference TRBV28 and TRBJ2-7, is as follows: DVKVTQSSRYLVKRTGEKVFLECVQDMDHENMFWYRQDPGLGLRLIYFSYDVKMKEKGDIPEGYSVSREKKERFSLILESASTNQTSMYLCASSLRTGEVLYEQYFGPGTRLTVT.

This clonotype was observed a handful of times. CDR3 in amino acids: CASSLQPGLALETQYF. The CDR3 nucleotides are TGTGCCAGCAGCTTACAGCCGGGACTAGCGTTAGAGACCCAGTACTTC. V is TRBV7-9 and J is TRBJ2-5; TRBD2 matches at 10 bases. Germline V gives CDR1 SEHNR, CDR2 FQNEAQ (reference sequence). The CDR3 spans 16 residues. Trimming removed 2 bases from V and 4 bases from J; junction bases left unmatched: 7.

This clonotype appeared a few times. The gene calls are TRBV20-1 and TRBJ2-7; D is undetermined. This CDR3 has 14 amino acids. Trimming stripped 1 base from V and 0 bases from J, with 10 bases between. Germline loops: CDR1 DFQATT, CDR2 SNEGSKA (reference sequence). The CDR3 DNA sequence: TGCAGTGCTAGAGCCCCGACTGTCTCCTACGAGCAGTACTTC. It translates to CSARAPTVSYEQYF.

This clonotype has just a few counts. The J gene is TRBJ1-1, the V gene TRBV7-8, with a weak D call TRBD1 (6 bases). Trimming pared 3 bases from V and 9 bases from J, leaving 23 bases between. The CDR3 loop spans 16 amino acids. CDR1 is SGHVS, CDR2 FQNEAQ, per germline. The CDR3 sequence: CASSFEFTDARGKAFF. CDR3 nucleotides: TGTGCCAGCAGCTTTGAGTTCACGGACGCCAGGGGAAAAGCTTTCTTT.

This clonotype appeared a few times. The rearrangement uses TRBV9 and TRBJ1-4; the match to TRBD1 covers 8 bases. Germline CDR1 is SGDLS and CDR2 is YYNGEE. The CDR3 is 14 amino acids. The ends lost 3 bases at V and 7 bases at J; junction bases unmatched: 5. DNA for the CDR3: TGTGCCAGCAGCGACGACAGGGGATTTGAAAAACTGTTTTTT. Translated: CASSDDRGFEKLFF.

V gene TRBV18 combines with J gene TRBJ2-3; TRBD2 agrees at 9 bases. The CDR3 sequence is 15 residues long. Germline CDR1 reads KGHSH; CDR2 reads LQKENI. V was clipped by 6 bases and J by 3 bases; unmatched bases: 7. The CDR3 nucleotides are TGTGCCAGCTCCCAGACGACTAGCGGAACAGATACGCAGTATTTT. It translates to CASSQTTSGTDTQYF.

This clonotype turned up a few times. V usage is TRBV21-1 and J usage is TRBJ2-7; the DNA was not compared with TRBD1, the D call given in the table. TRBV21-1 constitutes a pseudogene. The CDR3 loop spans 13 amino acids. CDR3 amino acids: CASSGQGPYEQYF. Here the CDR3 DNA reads TGTGCCAGCAGCGGACAGGGTCCCTACGAGCAGTACTTC.

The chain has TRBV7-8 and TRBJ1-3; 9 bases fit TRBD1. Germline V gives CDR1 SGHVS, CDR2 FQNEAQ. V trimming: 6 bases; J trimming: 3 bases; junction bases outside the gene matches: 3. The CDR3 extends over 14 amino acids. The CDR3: CASRHRGLGNTIYF. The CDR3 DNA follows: TGTGCCAGCAGACACAGGGGGCTTGGAAACACCATATATTTT.

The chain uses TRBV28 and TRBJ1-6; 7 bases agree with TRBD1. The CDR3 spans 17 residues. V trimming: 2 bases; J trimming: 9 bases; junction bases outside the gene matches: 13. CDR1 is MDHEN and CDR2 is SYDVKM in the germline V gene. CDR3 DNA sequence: TGTGCCAGCAGTTTAGCTCCCGGGACAGTCAATGGTTCACCCCTCCACTTT. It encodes CASSLAPGTVNGSPLHF.

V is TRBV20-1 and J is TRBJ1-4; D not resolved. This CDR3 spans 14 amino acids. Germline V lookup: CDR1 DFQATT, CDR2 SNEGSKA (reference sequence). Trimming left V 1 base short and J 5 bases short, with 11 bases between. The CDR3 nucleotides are TGCAGTGCTAGAGTCCGGATGGAGAATGAAAAACTGTTTTTT. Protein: CSARVRMENEKLFF.